The T cell receptor beta chain described here comes from a study of identical twins. The V segment lost 8 bases and the J segment 7 bases; nucleotides outside the gene matches: 12. Germline CDR1 reads MNHEY; CDR2 reads SMNVEV (reference sequence). This CDR3 is 15 amino acids long. TCRdb processed the 5' RACE reads anew with MiXCR; each CDR3 protein has one entry. The data show 400,000 to 600,000 distinct CDR3 sequences, 20% to 25% seen once. Only healthy Caucasians were enrolled as donors. These data were likewise used in another study, on yellow fever vaccine responses in identical twins.

This clonotype was obtained from a young woman in good health. Sequenced material: CD4+ T cells sorted from blood. The V gene is TRBV27, the J gene TRBJ2-1; 9 bases map to TRBD2. The CDR3 protein is CASGVAGVSGNEQFF. The CDR3 DNA follows: TGTGCCAGCGGGGTAGCGGGAGTATCTGGGAATGAGCAGTTCTTC.